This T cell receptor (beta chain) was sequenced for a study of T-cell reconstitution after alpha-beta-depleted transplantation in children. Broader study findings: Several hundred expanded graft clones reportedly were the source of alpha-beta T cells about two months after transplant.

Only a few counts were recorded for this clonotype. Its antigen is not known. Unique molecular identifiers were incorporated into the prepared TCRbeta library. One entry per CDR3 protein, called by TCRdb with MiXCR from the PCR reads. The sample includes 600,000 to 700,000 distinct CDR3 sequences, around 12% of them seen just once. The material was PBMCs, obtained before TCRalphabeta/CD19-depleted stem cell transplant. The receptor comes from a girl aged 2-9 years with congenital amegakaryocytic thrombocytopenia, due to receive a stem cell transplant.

CDR3 protein: CASSQGPTSGRGEQYF. CDR3 DNA sequence: TGCGCCAGCAGCCAAGGGCCTACTAGCGGGAGAGGCGAGCAGTACTTC. The chain carries TRBV4-1 and TRBJ2-7; 11 bases are a match to TRBD2. Germline V gene sequence: CDR1 MGHRA, CDR2 YSYEKL. V shed 1 base, J shed 6 bases, and the junction held 8 bases outside the gene matches. This CDR3 region has 16 residues.